This T cell receptor (beta chain) was captured by sequencing in a study of breast tumors, draining lymph nodes, adjacent tissues. This clonotype has at least ten counts. Its antigen is as yet unknown. Axillary draining lymph nodes of breast cancer patients supplied the node samples. TCRdb re-called the multiplex PCR reads with MiXCR, one entry per CDR3 protein. The sample consists of 120,000 or so distinct CDR3 sequences, roughly 21% of them appearing once. Study-wide points: Data fit most tumor T cells coming from lymph node, expanding in tumor. Tumor T cell lymph node origin was a supported hypothesis, not proven.

V lost 6 bases, J lost 7 bases, and 7 bases stayed unmatched. This CDR3 is built from 13 residues. This TCR was recovered from a female donor with breast cancer. Some clones in this sample may be carry-over from other donors' samples. Sequencing input: axillary lymph node tissue. The rearrangement joins TRBV12-3 or TRBV12-4 to TRBJ1-2; TRBD1 aligns across 8 bases. The CDR3 DNA is TGTGCCAGCAGGACAGGGGACGGATTTGGCTACACCTTC. Residues: CASRTGDGFGYTF.